This T cell receptor (beta chain) was profiled in a study of cytomegalovirus exposure and HLA in healthy donors (dated by TCRdb to 2015 to 2018). As for the study more broadly: An earlier analysis of approximately 640 of the donors reported 250 to 300 Gb of sequence data and 117 million unique TCR beta sequences from roughly 200 million T cells. An early release covering roughly 600 HLA-typed donors comprised approximately 300 gigabases of sequencing data and roughly 86 million unique TCR sequences. Of the roughly 410 genotyped donors, more than 75% were placed in the genetic ancestry cluster associated with self-reported Caucasian donors. The study was designed to test whether signatures of past pathogen exposure could be identified by cataloging public T cell receptors. The study profiled the T cell repertoires of fewer than 850 subjects by immunosequencing and related them to cytomegalovirus serostatus. In addition to the first cohort of approximately 650 subjects, a separate validation cohort of 120 different subjects was used. To predict cytomegalovirus infection status, the study brought together high-throughput TCR immunosequencing, statistical association of individual TCRs with disease status, and machine learning. To study patterns of TCR occurrence, a later analysis re-analyzed previously published TCR beta repertoires from several hundred donors and added high-resolution HLA genotyping. The later analysis used no new phenotypic data to find candidate immune exposures, relying instead on TCR beta sequences and their occurrence across donors. In an earlier analysis of a few hundred of the donors, high-throughput TCR beta sequencing was used to judge whether each TCR beta V gene segment behaved as functional or pseudogenic. Alongside the repertoire data, information on donor age, sex, ethnicity and CMV serostatus was compiled. In a later genetic analysis, genome-wide SNP genotypes for about three fifths of the 666 donors were used, and that subset was treated as a discovery cohort. All discovery cohort repertoires had been generated on a single sequencing platform. HLA typing covered class I and class II loci at four-digit resolution. The number of typed donors differed by locus: about 620-640 for A, B, C, DRB1 and DQB1; 500 to 550 for DQA1; some 610 for DPA1; and roughly 450 for DPB1. Several DR-DQ haplotypes were treated as single units for association and clustering because of strong linkage in the cohort. Across about 370 genotyped donors of the cohort, an average of about 220,000 unique TCR beta nucleotide sequences per donor were sequenced, and approximately 17% of those sequences were non-productive. On the study overall, not on this receptor specifically: In an earlier analysis of 500 to 650 of the donors, most TCR beta V segments appeared in productive rearrangements about 90% or about 30% of the time, broadly matching IMGT annotations. Three of the identified cytomegalovirus-associated TCR beta chains were confirmed in vitro to be specific for cytomegalovirus antigens. Most TCR sequences were observed very rarely across donors, whereas some public TCRs were present in many individuals. According to a later analysis, parvovirus B19, influenza, CMV and Epstein-Barr virus appeared linked to several top co-occurrence clusters. Only TCR beta chains were sequenced in this cohort, and the absence of alpha or paired-chain data limited detectable features. The only immune exposure information available for the cohort was CMV serostatus. In a later analysis, the rate of TCR association differed among HLA loci, with DRB1 alleles having the most associated TCRs and HLA-C alleles having the fewest. Over 15 rarely observed V segments, including chromosome 9 orphons, were excluded from the earlier analysis of just under 600 of the donors because counts were too low. In the study, about 150 TCR beta chains were listed as associated with cytomegalovirus. Correlated functional status among segregating V segments might be attributable to linkage disequilibrium, but an unknown experimental factor could not be ruled out. A later genetic analysis associated a missense DCLRE1C variant with V-gene and J-gene trimming of TCR beta chains, and an independent cohort replicated the association. In a later analysis, HLA-associated TCR beta chains showed more clonal expansion and lower generation probabilities than non-associated chains that were equally common. A further reported finding was that TCR beta sequences accurately predicted the HLA-A and HLA-B alleles for most subjects in the first cohort. HLA typing was unavailable for some donors at each locus, so association tests used only the typed subset. The authors suggested that the approach could potentially be generalized to other disease states and immunological phenotypes. The presence/absence analyses assumed that sequencing depth was roughly uniform across donors, and that assumption may not be true. The classifier was reported to diagnose cytomegalovirus status with high specificity and sensitivity in both the original and validation cohorts. A later analysis associated 16,951 TCR beta sequences with specific HLA alleles at a false discovery rate of 0.05. According to a later analysis, most CMV-associated TCR beta chains appeared to be HLA-restricted, and the HLA associations seemed to be driven largely by CMV exposure. A cluster of highly shared sequence variants was judged likely to be a technical artifact of the sequencing pipeline. According to a later genetic analysis, donors in an Asian-associated ancestry cluster had fewer N-insertions in productive TCRs than the roughly 700-donor mean. Assigning TCR associations to individual alleles was difficult when HLA alleles, especially DR and DQ, strongly co-occurred.

The cohort consisted of 650 to 850 healthy bone marrow donors. At the time of sampling, every cohort member was nominally healthy, though immune exposures that went unrecorded were likely present. The donor tested CMV seronegative and was one of the 352 seronegative cohort members. Each donor provided a peripheral blood sample, and peripheral blood mononuclear cells were used for TCR beta sequencing. Genomic DNA extraction from the blood cell samples was performed with the Qiagen DNeasy Blood Extraction Kit. To note about this clone: Its antigen remains unidentified. There are no base qualities to consult, and no much larger clone falls within one base.

The library came from the immunoSEQ multiplex PCR assay. A mixture of 60 forward primers for TCR Vbeta segments and 13 reverse primers for TCR Jbeta segments was used in the multiplex PCR. The CDR3 region of rearranged TCR beta genes was amplified from genomic DNA by a multiplex PCR assay. On the Illumina HiSeq System, the amplified TCR beta libraries were sequenced as 87-base-pair reads. As for the original processing: In a later analysis, tens of millions of unique TCR beta chains were counted across the approximately 620 repertoires, and about 10 million of these chains were shared by at least two donors. To remove PCR and sequencing errors, raw reads were error-corrected and collapsed into unique sequences using a nearest-neighbor algorithm that merged closely related sequences. V, D and J gene segments were assigned by aligning CDR3 sequences to IMGT reference sequences. Each retained sequence needed at least a six-nucleotide match to both a V gene segment and a J gene segment. Rearrangements were called productive when the CDR3 lacked stop codons and stayed in frame with V and J; all others were non-productive. CDR3 was defined by IMGT convention, running from the second conserved V-encoded cysteine to the conserved J-encoded phenylalanine. The earlier analysis of about 610 of the donors excluded sequences that lacked an unambiguous match to a single V gene segment. In an earlier analysis of roughly 600 of the donors, a V segment was called functional when productive rearrangements were above 56.7%, and segregating when the standard deviation between donors exceeded 5%. To diagnose cytomegalovirus status from the catalog of TCR beta chain sequences, a statistical classification framework was built. In a later analysis, V and J genes were assigned by comparing TCR nucleotide sequences against IMGT/GENE-DB human TR gene sequences. Using the TCRdist pipeline, a later analysis assigned CDR3 sequences along with most-parsimonious VDJ recombination scenarios. In a later analysis, each TCR beta chain was defined by its CDR3 amino acid sequence together with its V-gene family, and reads without a unique V-gene family were excluded. To address suspected cross-contamination and a sequencing artifact, a later analysis removed a few hundred highly shared, low-generation-probability nucleotide sequences. For each public chain, a later analysis derived a clonal expansion index from normalized ranks of inferred template counts within each repertoire. In a later analysis, generation probabilities were computed with a VDJ recombination model fitted to out-of-frame rearrangements, and the resulting probabilities were checked against IGoR. In a later analysis, hypergeometric tests were used to score TCR-TCR, TCR-HLA and TCR-CMV co-occurrence, with a repertoire-size bias correction applied to TCR pairs. False discovery rates were estimated in a later analysis by permuting HLA or CMV assignments 20 times. In a later analysis, co-occurring TCRs were grouped using DBSCAN, with TCRdist sequence similarity added in when clustering inside HLA-allele-positive subsets. Repertoires with fewer than 30,000 or more than 120,000 public chains were left out of co-occurrence clustering, as were five repertoires with anomalous nucleotide sharing. TCRdb provides this immuneACCESS table in a form limited to in-frame rearrangements. Some clones are lacking; in checked studies, under half of them reflect an unresolved V gene, and why the rest are absent is not known. V, J and clone size derive from that table, while D and trimming were established from the DNA sequence. Within this sample are around 140,000 clones, with approximately 60% of them counted one time only. The top ten clones comprise 2.4% of the sample.

The sequencing input was PBMCs. The source of this sequence is a woman between 40 and 55 years old in good health and CMV-seronegative.

This receptor carries the CDR3 CASSSLPGQGSTEAFF. Here is the DNA: TGTGCCAGCAGCTCCTTACCGGGACAGGGGTCCACTGAAGCTTTCTTT. The chain is encoded by TRBV11-1 joined to TRBJ1-1; TRBD1 lines up with 10 middle nucleotides. The CDR3 spans 16 residues, from the cysteine through the phenylalanine. Of all the DNA, just the CDR3 is kept, 48 bases in frame from base 1. Trimming leaves V shorter by 4 bases and J shorter by 4 bases, with the junction holding 9 bases beyond the gene matches. Looking up the germline V gene (reference sequence) yields CDR1 SGHAT and CDR2 FQDESV.